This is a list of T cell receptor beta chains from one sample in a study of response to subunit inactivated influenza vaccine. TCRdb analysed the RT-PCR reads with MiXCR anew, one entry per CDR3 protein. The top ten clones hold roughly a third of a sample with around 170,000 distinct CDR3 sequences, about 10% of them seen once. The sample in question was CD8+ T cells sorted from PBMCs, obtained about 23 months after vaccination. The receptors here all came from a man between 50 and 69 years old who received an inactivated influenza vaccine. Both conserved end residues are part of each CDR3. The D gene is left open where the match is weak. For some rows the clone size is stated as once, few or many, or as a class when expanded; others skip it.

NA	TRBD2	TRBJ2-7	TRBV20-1	CSARDPTSGRPGDEQYF	TGCAGTGCTAGAGACCCTACTAGCGGGAGGCCCGGGGACGAGCAGTACTTC
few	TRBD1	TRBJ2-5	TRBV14	CASSQVSGGWETQYF	TGTGCCAGCAGCCAAGTGTCAGGGGGCTGGGAGACCCAGTACTTC
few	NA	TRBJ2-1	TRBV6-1	CATTKFEGYNEQFF	TGTGCCACCACCAAATTCGAAGGGTACAATGAGCAGTTCTTC
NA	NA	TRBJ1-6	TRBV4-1	CASSQEEQSSYNSPLHF	TGCGCCAGCAGCCAAGAAGAACAGAGCTCCTATAATTCACCCCTCCACTTT
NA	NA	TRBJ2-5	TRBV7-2	CASSPSVTVRETQYF	TGTGCCAGCAGCCCTAGCGTGACAGTGAGGGAGACCCAGTACTTC
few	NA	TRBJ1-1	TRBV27	CASSLRGGMNTEAFF	TGTGCCAGCAGTTTGAGAGGGGGGATGAACACTGAAGCTTTCTTT
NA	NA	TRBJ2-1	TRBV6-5	CASSYLSSPYNEQFF	TGTGCCAGCAGTTACTTAAGCTCCCCCTACAATGAGCAGTTCTTC
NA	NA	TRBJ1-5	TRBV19	CASSTSRSNQPQHF	TGTGCCAGTAGTACTTCTAGGAGCAATCAGCCCCAGCATTTT
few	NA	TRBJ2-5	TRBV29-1	CSVVRSGQEYF	TGCAGCGTTGTAAGGTCTGGACAAGAGTACTTC
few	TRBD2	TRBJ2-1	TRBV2	CASRVLAGVNNEQFF	TGTGCCAGCAGAGTTTTAGCGGGAGTAAACAATGAGCAGTTCTTC
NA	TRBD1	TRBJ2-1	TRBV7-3	CASSLVTGLRHEQFF	TGTGCCAGCAGCTTAGTGACAGGGTTACGGCATGAGCAGTTCTTC
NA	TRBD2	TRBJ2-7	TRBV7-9	CASSLGALAGVEQYF	TGTGCCAGCAGCTTAGGAGCGCTAGCGGGAGTCGAGCAGTACTTC
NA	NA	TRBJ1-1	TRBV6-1	CASSPWEGDTEAFF	TGTGCCAGCAGTCCCTGGGAGGGGGACACTGAAGCTTTCTTT
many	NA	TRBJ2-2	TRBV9	CASSLLATPVTGELFF	TGTGCCAGCAGCCTGCTCGCCACTCCTGTCACCGGGGAGCTGTTTTTT
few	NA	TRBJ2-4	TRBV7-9	CASSPRTGLAKNIQYF	TGTGCCAGCAGCCCCAGGACGGGTCTAGCCAAAAACATTCAGTACTTC
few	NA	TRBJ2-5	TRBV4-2	CASSQGFQVWSQETQYF	TGTGCCAGCAGCCAAGGCTTTCAGGTTTGGTCCCAAGAGACCCAGTACTTC
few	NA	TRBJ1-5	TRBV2	CASSEVGGGGNQPQHF	TGTGCCAGCAGTGAAGTTGGGGGGGGCGGTAATCAGCCCCAGCATTTT
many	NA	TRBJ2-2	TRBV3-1	CASSHPRERVDTGELFF	TGTGCCAGCAGCCATCCCCGGGAGAGGGTCGACACCGGGGAGCTGTTTTTT
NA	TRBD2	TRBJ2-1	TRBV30	CAWSVAGGYNEQFF	TGTGCCTGGAGTGTAGCGGGGGGTTACAATGAGCAGTTCTTC
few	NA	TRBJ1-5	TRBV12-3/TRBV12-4	CASSLGGPRNQPQHF	TGTGCCAGCAGCCTGGGGGGGCCCCGCAATCAGCCCCAGCATTTT
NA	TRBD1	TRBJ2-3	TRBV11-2	CASSLDPGGVTDTQYF	TGTGCCAGCAGCTTAGATCCAGGGGGAGTAACAGATACGCAGTATTTT
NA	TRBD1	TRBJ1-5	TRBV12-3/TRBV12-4	CASSLTDRDNQPQHF	TGTGCCAGCAGTTTAACAGACAGGGACAATCAGCCCCAGCATTTT
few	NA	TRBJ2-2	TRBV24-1	CATSDLRFGELFF	TGTGCCACCAGTGATTTGCGCTTCGGGGAGCTGTTTTTT
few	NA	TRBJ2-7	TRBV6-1	CASRSGRSYEQYF	TGTGCCAGCAGATCGGGACGGAGCTACGAGCAGTACTTC
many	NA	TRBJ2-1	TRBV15	CATSRERTSNNEQFF	TGTGCCACCAGCAGAGAGAGGACCAGCAACAATGAGCAGTTCTTC
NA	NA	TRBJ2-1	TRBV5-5	CASSMTGRNEQFF	TGTGCCAGCAGCATGACAGGGAGGAATGAGCAGTTCTTC
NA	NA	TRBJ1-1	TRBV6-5	CASSYSGGSREAFF	TGTGCCAGCAGTTATTCGGGGGGCTCTAGAGAAGCTTTCTTT
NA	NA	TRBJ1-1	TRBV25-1	CASIPLGNTEAFF	TGTGCCAGCATCCCCCTTGGTAACACTGAAGCTTTCTTT